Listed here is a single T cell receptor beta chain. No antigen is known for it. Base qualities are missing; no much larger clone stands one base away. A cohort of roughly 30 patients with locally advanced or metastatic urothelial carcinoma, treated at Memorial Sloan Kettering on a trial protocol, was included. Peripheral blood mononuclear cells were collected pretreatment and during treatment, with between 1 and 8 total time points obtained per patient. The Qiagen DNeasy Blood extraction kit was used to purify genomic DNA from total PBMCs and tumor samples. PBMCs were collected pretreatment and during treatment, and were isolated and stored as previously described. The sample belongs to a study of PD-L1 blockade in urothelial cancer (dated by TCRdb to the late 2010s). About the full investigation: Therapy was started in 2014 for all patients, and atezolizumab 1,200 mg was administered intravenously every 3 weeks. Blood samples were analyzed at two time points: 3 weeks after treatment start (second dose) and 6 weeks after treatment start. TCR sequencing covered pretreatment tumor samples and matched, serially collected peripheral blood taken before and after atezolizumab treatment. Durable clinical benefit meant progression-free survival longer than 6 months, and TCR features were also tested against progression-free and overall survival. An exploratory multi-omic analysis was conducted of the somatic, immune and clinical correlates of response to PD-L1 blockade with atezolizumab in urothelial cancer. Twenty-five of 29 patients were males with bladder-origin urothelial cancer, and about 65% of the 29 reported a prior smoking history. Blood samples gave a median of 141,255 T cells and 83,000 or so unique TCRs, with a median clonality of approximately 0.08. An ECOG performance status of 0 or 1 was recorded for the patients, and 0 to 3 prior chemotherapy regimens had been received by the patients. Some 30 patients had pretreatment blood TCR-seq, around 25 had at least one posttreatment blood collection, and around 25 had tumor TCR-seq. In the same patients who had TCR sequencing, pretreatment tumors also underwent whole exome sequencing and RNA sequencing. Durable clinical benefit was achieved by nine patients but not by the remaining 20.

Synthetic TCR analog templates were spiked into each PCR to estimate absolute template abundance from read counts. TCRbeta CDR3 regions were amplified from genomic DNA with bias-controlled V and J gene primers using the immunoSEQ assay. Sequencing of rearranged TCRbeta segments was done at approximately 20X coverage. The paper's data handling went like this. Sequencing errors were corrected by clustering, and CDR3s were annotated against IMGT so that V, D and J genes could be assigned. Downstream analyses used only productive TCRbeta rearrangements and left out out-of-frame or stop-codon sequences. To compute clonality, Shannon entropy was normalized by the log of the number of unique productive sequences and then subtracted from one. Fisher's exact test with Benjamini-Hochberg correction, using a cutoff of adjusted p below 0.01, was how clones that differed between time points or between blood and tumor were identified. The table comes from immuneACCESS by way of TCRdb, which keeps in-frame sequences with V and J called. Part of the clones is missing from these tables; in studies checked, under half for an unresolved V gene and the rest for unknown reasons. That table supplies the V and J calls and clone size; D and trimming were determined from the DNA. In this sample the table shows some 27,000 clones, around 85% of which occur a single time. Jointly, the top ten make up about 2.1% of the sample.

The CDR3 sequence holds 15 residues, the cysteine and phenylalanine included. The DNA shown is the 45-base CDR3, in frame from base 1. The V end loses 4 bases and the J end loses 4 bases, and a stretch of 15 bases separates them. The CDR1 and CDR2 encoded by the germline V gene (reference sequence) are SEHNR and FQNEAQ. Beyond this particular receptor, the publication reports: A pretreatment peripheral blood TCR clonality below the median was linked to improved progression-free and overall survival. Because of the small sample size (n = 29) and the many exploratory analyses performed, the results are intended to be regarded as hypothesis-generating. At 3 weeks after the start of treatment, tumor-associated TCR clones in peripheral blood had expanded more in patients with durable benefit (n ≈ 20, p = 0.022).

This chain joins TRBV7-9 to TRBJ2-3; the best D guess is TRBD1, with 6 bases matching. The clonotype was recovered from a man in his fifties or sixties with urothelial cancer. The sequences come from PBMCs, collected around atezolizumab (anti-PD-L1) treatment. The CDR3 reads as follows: CASSSTGRRADTQYF. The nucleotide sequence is TGTGCCAGCAGCTCAACAGGGAGACGGGCAGATACGCAGTATTTT.